This T cell receptor beta chain emerged from a study of blood T cell repertoires in COVID-19. Study as a whole: Samples came from the United States, Italy and Spain, spanning acute and convalescent COVID-19. The analysed material was cDNA or gDNA that came from T cells, B-cell-depleted T cells, or PBMCs.

This clone was observed at least ten times. In the original processing: Reference gene primer amplification yielded estimated nucleated cell counts. Some clones are missing from TCRdb's copy, which holds only in-frame ones; the method was immunoSEQ multiplex PCR. The V and J calls and the clone size are those of that table, but D and trimming were determined from the DNA. The data hold 150,000 to 200,000 clones, with approximately 80% observed a single time. This sequence originates from a woman of 80 years or more with COVID-19, enrolled during active disease. The material sequenced was peripheral blood.

CDR3 region: CSASRGLSYEQYF. CDR3 in DNA: TGCAGTGCTAGTCGCGGGCTCTCCTACGAGCAGTACTTC. This sequence joins TRBV20-1 and TRBJ2-7; possibly TRBD2 for D (5 bases). This CDR3 comprises 13 residues. V gave up 3 bases and J gave up 0 bases, with 9 bases separating them. In germline, CDR1 is DFQATT, CDR2 SNEGSKA (reference sequence).